This record covers a single T cell receptor (beta chain). In this sample, this clonotype turned up many times. Its antigen specificity is not known. Base quality data are lacking; no much larger clone is found one base away. Patients with ophthalmopathy had moderately to severely active disease, with a Clinical Activity Score of 3 or more, a NOSPECS grade of 4 or more, and a disease duration of less than 3 months. Anyone with other autoimmune diseases, uncontrolled infections, pregnancy or lactation was excluded from the study. Clinical symptoms, serum thyroxine, TRAb, thyroid ultrasound and orbital computed tomography formed the basis of the diagnosis. PBMCs were isolated from approximately 10 ml of fresh peripheral blood by Ficoll-Paque density gradient centrifugation. Trizol reagent was used to extract the total RNA, and its quality was then checked on an Agilent 2100 Bioanalyzer. These data come from a study of Graves' ophthalmopathy and Graves' hyperthyroidism (dated by TCRdb to between 2018 and 2020). Regarding the study in general: Peripheral blood was collected at initial diagnosis, before any treatment. TCR beta repertoire signatures were used to distinguish Graves' ophthalmopathy from Graves' hyperthyroidism and to predict progression to ophthalmopathy. In total, some 130 blood samples were TCR-sequenced: 40 to 45 ophthalmopathy, about 75 hyperthyroidism and 17 hyperthyroidism-to-ophthalmopathy patients. A discovery set of 100 or so patients (43 ophthalmopathy, some 58 stable hyperthyroidism) was enrolled to explore V-J signatures distinguishing ophthalmopathy from hyperthyroidism. The independent validation cohort included approximately 19 hyperthyroidism patients plus 17 patients who later progressed from hyperthyroidism to ophthalmopathy. In five or six hyperthyroidism patients, the T-cell repertoires found in thyroid tissue were compared with those found in blood. Following sampling, methimazole starting at 30 mg daily was administered to hyperthyroidism patients, and high-dose intravenous methylprednisolone was administered to ophthalmopathy patients. The 75 to 100 discovery patients were randomly divided into training and test sets at a 7:3 ratio. Overall study outcomes, separate from this receptor: Ophthalmopathy was separated from stable hyperthyroidism by the 13-signature model with just under 90% sensitivity and less than 82% specificity in cross-validation and with 80%/75% in the test set. No statistical method was used to predetermine the sample size, and group allocation was not hidden from the investigators. Most expanded thyroid clonotypes with frequency above 0.001 were also detected in blood, suggesting blood repertoires may reflect the thyroid immune response. In validation, the model predicted ophthalmopathy progression with nearly 71% sensitivity and 72.22% specificity; roughly 11 predicted patients were CT-confirmed with GO in a median of 6.5 months.

For repertoire sequencing, the TCR beta CDR3 regions were amplified from RNA transcripts. HTBI primers and the Qiagen OneStep RT-PCR kit were used in a first-round RT-PCR, which was followed by a second-round multiplex PCR, size selection and purification. Libraries were sequenced on an Illumina HiSeq2000 using paired-end 100 bp reads. The authors' pipeline ran thus. SOAPnuke was used to process the reads, throwing out any read that had adapters, had uncalled bases, had a mean Phred below 15, or lacked an exact constant-primer or identifier match. COPE v1.2.5 was used to merge high-quality paired reads. Clonotypes were defined as unique nucleotide sequences and were aligned to IMGT TRB V, D and J references using MiTCR v1.1. Analysis was restricted to V-J combinations with a frequency above 0.0001, which covered just over 98% of repertoires. For each V-J combination, a TCR clonal expansion and chaos score was defined as the ratio of F50 clonal expansion to chaos observed in the TCRdist matrix. Welch's t-statistics and random forest were used to reduce the features to roughly 14 V-J combinations, which were then used as input to a naive Bayes classifier. Thyroid-blood repertoire similarity was quantified with the Morisita-Horn index. TCRdb's own reprocessing of the public reads used fastp at Q25 and MiXCR and kept productive beta chains. Every CDR3 protein is listed once, alongside the most common genes and DNA of its rows. These V and J calls are TCRdb output, not the study's own analysis. The table for this sample lists approximately 160,000 distinct CDR3 sequences; just under 40% of them were counted only once. The ten largest account for approximately 9% of the sample.

Germline trimming amounts to 0 bases on V and 2 bases on J, with 1 as the count of junction bases outside the gene matches. The CDR3 holds 15 amino acids from the cysteine to the phenylalanine. The read is trimmed to its CDR3 DNA, 45 bases read in frame from base 1. In the germline V gene, CDR1 corresponds to SGHVS and CDR2 to FQNEAQ. Sequencing was done on a sample of peripheral blood. This receptor was taken from a man in his thirties or forties with Graves' ophthalmopathy. Donor details come from another sample of the same person, matched by shared clones. The chain was built from TRBV7-8 and TRBJ2-7; the central 10 bases match TRBD2. The CDR3 here reads CASSLAGLATYEQYF. The DNA sequence is TGTGCCAGCAGCTTAGCGGGACTAGCGACCTACGAGCAGTACTTC.